Presented here are 20 T cell receptor beta chains from one specimen sequenced in a study of T-cell reconstitution after alpha-beta-depleted transplantation in children. As it was prepared, the TCRbeta library received unique molecular identifiers. TCRdb re-analysed the PCR reads in MiXCR, keeping a single row per CDR3 protein. This sample has approximately 500,000 distinct CDR3 sequences, with roughly a tenth found just once. The sample in question was PBMCs, obtained before TCRalphabeta/CD19-depleted stem cell transplant. The receptor set was obtained from a child aged 2-15 years with inherited bone marrow failure, due to receive a stem cell transplant.

This sequence joins TRBV7-2 and TRBJ2-7, with TRBD2 matching over 15 bases. The ends lost 5 bases at V and 4 bases at J; junction bases unmatched: 3. The CDR3 consists of 15 residues. The germline gives CDR1 SGHTA, CDR2 FQGNSA. The CDR3 DNA follows: TGTGCCAGCAGCAATGGACTAGCGGGGGGGTACGAGCAGTACTTC. The encoded protein is CASSNGLAGGYEQYF.

About this clonotype itself: It may be a read error: a sequence one base away is much more abundant. The chain uses TRBV4-3 and TRBJ2-1, with 9 positions matching TRBD2. The germline V gene encodes CDR1 LGHNA and CDR2 YSLEER. The CDR3 has 18 residues. CDR3 protein: CASSQRASGIDSYNGQFF. For the CDR3, the DNA is TGCGCCAGCAGCCAACGAGCTAGCGGGATAGACTCCTACAATGGGCAGTTCTTC.

Many counts were recorded for this clonotype. The CDR3 DNA is TGTGCCAGCAGCACCGGACAGAGCAATCAGCCCCAGCATTTT. Translating gives CASSTGQSNQPQHF. This chain joins TRBV3-1 and TRBJ1-5, with D possibly matching TRBD1 (6 bases). Germline V lookup: CDR1 LGHDT, CDR2 YNNKEL (reference sequence). Trimming took off 5 bases at V and 1 base at J, with 9 bases between the two ends. The CDR3 contains 14 residues.

In this sample, this clonotype turned up many times. This chain links TRBV20-1 with TRBJ2-2, with 13 bases aligning to TRBD2. Trimming removed 3 bases from V and 0 bases from J; junction bases left unmatched: 13. This CDR3 spans 20 amino acids. In germline, CDR1 is DFQATT, CDR2 SNEGSKA (reference sequence). This CDR3 is CSARLGGTSGNDANTGELFF. Written as DNA, the CDR3 is TGCAGTGCTAGGCTTGGGGGGACTAGCGGGAATGATGCGAACACCGGGGAGCTGTTTTTT.

This chain links TRBV15 with TRBJ2-7; D unclear. Germline V CDR1 and CDR2: LNHNV, YYDKDF (reference sequence). Between the trimmed V and J ends, which lost 6 bases and 3 bases, there was a span of 15 bases. This CDR3 is 14 amino acids long. The CDR3 loop reads CATRIGLTDYEQYF. The CDR3 coding sequence is TGTGCCACCAGGATCGGGCTAACGGACTACGAGCAGTACTTC.

This clonotype came up many times. V and J are TRBV11-2 and TRBJ2-3; possible D gene TRBD1, 5 bases. Germline V lookup: CDR1 SGHAT, CDR2 FQNNGV. This CDR3 region has 15 residues. V lost 2 bases and J lost 1, with 10 bases in between. The CDR3 DNA is TGTGCCAGCAGCTTAATGATAGGGGGCACAGATACGCAGTATTTT. Its protein product is CASSLMIGGTDTQYF.

This clonotype was counted ten times or more. The V call is TRBV7-9, the J call TRBJ2-1; 9 nucleotides agree with TRBD2. Trimming took 2 bases from V and 6 from J; bases not matched to a gene: 2. This CDR3 has 14 residues. Germline assignment: CDR1 SEHNR and CDR2 FQNEAQ (reference sequence). The CDR3 sequence is CASSLSGRSNEQFF. Here the CDR3 DNA reads TGTGCCAGCAGCTTAAGCGGGAGGAGCAATGAGCAGTTCTTC.

Notes on this clonotype: The conserved closing phenylalanine or tryptophan is absent in this CDR3, likely reflecting a read error. It is unclear where the CDR3 begins or ends on the DNA, so no DNA is shown, and the CDR3 is as TCRdb lists it. This sequence joins TRBV27 and TRBJ2-7; no DNA check was done on the table's D call, TRBD1. From its first to its last residue, the CDR3 has 13 amino acids. Germline CDR1 reads MNHEY; CDR2 reads SMNVEV (reference sequence). The CDR3 sequence: CASSLSGGLEQLL.

This clonotype was counted a few times. The genes are TRBV20-1 and TRBJ2-1; TRBD2 matches at 9 bases. Germline V gene sequence: CDR1 DFQATT, CDR2 SNEGSKA (reference sequence). The V segment lost 1 base and the J segment 15 bases; nucleotides outside the gene matches: 4. The CDR3 loop spans 11 amino acids. The CDR3, as DNA: TGCAGTGCTAGAGGCGGACTAGCGCCGTTCTTC. Amino acid sequence: CSARGGLAPFF.

To note about this clonotype: A read error may be the cause here, since a much bigger clone is one base away. The chain carries TRBV7-7 and TRBJ2-2; 13 bases map to TRBD2. CDR1 is SSHAT, CDR2 FNYEAQ, per germline (reference sequence). This CDR3 has 16 residues. The CDR3 sequence: CASSTGLAGNAGELFF. In nucleotides, the CDR3 is TGTGCTAGCAGCACGGGACTAGCGGGGAACGCCGGGGAGCTGTTTTTT.

This clonotype was picked up many times. This chain joins TRBV11-1 and TRBJ2-7, with 15 bases that match TRBD2. Germline V gene sequence: CDR1 SGHAT, CDR2 FQDESV (reference sequence). Germline trimming cut 2 bases from V and 1 base from J; bases unmatched to any gene: 6. The CDR3 runs 18 residues. This chain's CDR3 is CASSLSGTSGRPSYEQYF. The CDR3 DNA is TGTGCCAGCAGCTTATCCGGGACTAGCGGGAGGCCTTCCTACGAGCAGTACTTC.

This clonotype showed up many times. This chain links TRBV12-3 or TRBV12-4 with TRBJ1-2; D remains unclear. V shed 3 bases and J shed 2 bases, with 10 bases lying between them. There are 14 residues in the CDR3. The chain's CDR3 is CASSLPLLNYGYTF. CDR3 sequence (DNA): TGTGCCAGCAGTTTGCCCTTGCTAAACTATGGCTACACCTTC.

V usage is TRBV20-1 and J usage is TRBJ2-5; D perhaps matches TRBD1 (5 bases). Germline-derived CDR1 and CDR2 are DFQATT and SNEGSKA (reference sequence). Trimming shortened V by 2 bases and J by 1 base, and 11 bases separated the two germline ends. The CDR3 spans 14 residues. CDR3 nucleotides: TGCAGTGCTAGAACAGGCCAATTCCAAGAGACCCAGTACTTC. Translated: CSARTGQFQETQYF.

This clonotype was picked up many times. V gene TRBV20-1 combines with J gene TRBJ2-3; 9 bases match TRBD2. Trimming removed 6 bases from V and 3 bases from J; junction bases left unmatched: 10. Germline-derived CDR1 and CDR2 are DFQATT and SNEGSKA (reference sequence). This CDR3 comprises 15 residues. This CDR3 reads CSAPSSLAGTDTQYF. In nucleotides, the CDR3 is TGCAGTGCCCCCAGCTCTCTAGCGGGGACAGATACGCAGTATTTT.

This clonotype was seen many times. The chain joins TRBV5-4 to TRBJ2-6, with 13 bases that match TRBD2. The CDR3 totals 18 residues. The V segment lost 4 bases and the J segment 0 bases; nucleotides outside the gene matches: 4. Germline lookup yields CDR1 SGHNT and CDR2 YYREEE (reference sequence). The CDR3 DNA is TGTGCCAGCAGCCGGGGACTAGCGGGACCCTCTGGGGCCAACGTCCTGACTTTC. Translating gives CASSRGLAGPSGANVLTF.

As concerns this clonotype: A clone one base away is much larger, so this may be a read error. The V and J genes are TRBV29-1 and TRBJ2-5; 10 bases are shared with TRBD2. Germline V lookup: CDR1 SQVTM, CDR2 ANQGSEA. The CDR3 extends over 17 amino acids. The CDR3 spells CSVGWLAGEYGGETQHF. CDR3 bases: TGCAGCGTTGGATGGCTAGCGGGAGAATACGGGGGGGAGACCCAGCACTTC.

The chain links TRBV28 to TRBJ2-7; 7 nucleotides line up with TRBD2. Germline CDR1 reads MDHEN; CDR2 reads SYDVKM. The CDR3 spans 14 residues. J was trimmed by 4 bases and V by 3 bases; bases with no gene match: 6. CDR3 in DNA: TGTGCCAGCAGTTTCGGACTAGAAGGTTACGAGCAGTACTTC. Translated, it gives CASSFGLEGYEQYF.

This clonotype was recorded at least ten times. This chain uses TRBV5-1 with TRBJ1-5, with D maybe TRBD1 (6 bases). The germline gives CDR1 SGHRS, CDR2 YFSETQ. V lost 0 bases and J lost 3, with 13 bases in between. CDR3 length equals 16 residues. In nucleotides, the CDR3 is TGCGCCAGCAGCTTGGATTGGGGGGCGGACAATCAGCCCCAGCATTTT. This sequence encodes CASSLDWGADNQPQHF.

This clonotype was found many times. The chain is built from TRBV6-6 and TRBJ2-1; 7 nucleotides match TRBD2. CDR1 and CDR2 (germline): MNHNY, SVGAGI (reference sequence). V was pared by 7 bases and J by 4 bases, with 4 bases of the junction left unmatched. The CDR3 has 13 residues. CDR3 amino acids: CASMGAGYNEQFF. In DNA form, the CDR3 reads TGTGCCAGCATGGGAGCGGGGTACAATGAGCAGTTCTTC.

This clonotype was seen a handful of times. The chain joins TRBV28 to TRBJ2-7; 13 positions match TRBD2. Germline loops: CDR1 MDHEN, CDR2 SYDVKM. V trimming: 5 bases; J trimming: 4 bases; junction bases outside the gene matches: 8. There are 16 residues in the CDR3. This CDR3 reads CASSPRTSGSPYEQYF. DNA of the CDR3: TGTGCCAGCAGTCCGAGGACTAGCGGGAGTCCATACGAGCAGTACTTC.